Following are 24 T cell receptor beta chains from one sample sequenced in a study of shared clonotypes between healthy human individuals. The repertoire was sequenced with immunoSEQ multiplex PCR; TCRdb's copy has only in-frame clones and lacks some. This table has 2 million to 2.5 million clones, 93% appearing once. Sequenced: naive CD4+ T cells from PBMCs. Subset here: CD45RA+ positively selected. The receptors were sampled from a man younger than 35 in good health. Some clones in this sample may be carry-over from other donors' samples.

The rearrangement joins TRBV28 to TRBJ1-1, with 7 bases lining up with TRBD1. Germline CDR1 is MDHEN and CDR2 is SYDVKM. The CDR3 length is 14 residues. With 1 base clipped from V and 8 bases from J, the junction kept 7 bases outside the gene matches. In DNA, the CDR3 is TGTGCCAGCAGTTTATTGAAGGGGGCGAGGGAAGCTTTCTTT. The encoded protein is CASSLLKGAREAFF.

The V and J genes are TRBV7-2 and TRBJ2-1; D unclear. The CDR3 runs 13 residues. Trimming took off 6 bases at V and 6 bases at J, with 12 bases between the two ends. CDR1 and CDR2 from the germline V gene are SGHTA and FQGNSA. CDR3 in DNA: TGTGCCAGCAGTCTCTCCCGGCGCAATGAGCAGTTCTTC. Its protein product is CASSLSRRNEQFF. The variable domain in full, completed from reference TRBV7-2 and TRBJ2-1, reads GAGVSQSPSNKVTEKGKDVELRCDPISGHTALYWYRQSLGQGLEFLIYFQGNSAPDKSGLPSDRFSAERTGGSVSTLTIQRTQQEDSAVYLCASSLSRRNEQFFGPGTRLTVL.

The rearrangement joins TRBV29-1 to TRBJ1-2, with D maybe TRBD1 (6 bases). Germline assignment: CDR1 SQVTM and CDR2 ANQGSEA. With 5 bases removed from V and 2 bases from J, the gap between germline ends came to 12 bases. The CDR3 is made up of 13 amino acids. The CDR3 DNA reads TGCAGCGTTTCTAGGGGGGGGAACTATGGCTACACCTTC. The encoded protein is CSVSRGGNYGYTF.

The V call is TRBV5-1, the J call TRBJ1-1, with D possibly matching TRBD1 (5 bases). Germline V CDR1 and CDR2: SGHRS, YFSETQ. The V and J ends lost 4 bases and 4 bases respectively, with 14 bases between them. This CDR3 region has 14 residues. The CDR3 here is CASSPGGGPTEAFF. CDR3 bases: TGCGCCAGCAGCCCTGGCGGGGGTCCCACTGAAGCTTTCTTT. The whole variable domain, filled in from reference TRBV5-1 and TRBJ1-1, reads KAGVTQTPRYLIKTRGQQVTLSCSPISGHRSVSWYQQTPGQGLQFLFEYFSETQRNKGNFPGRFSGRQFSNSRSEMNVSTLELGDSALYLCASSPGGGPTEAFFGQGTRLTVV.

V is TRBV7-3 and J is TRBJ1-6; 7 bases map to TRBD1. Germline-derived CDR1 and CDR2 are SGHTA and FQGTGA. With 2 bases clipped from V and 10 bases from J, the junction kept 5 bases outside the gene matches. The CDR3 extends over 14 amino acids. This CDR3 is CASSLSGGLSPLHF. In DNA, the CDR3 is TGTGCCAGCAGCTTATCAGGGGGACTCTCACCCCTCCACTTT.

The CDR3 DNA reads as TGTGCCAGCAGCGTAGGGGCCCAGTCCTACGAGCAGTACTTC. Translating gives CASSVGAQSYEQYF. The chain uses TRBV9 and TRBJ2-7; no clear D gene. The CDR3 consists of 14 residues. Germline CDR1 reads SGDLS; CDR2 reads YYNGEE. V was clipped by 0 bases and J by 1 base, with 8 bases between them.

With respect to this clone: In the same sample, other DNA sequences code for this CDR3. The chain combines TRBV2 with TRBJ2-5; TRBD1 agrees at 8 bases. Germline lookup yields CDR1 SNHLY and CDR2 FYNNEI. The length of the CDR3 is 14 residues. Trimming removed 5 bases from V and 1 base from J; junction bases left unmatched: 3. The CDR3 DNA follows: TGTGCCAGCAGTCCGGACAGGGTCCAAGAGACCCAGTACTTC. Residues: CASSPDRVQETQYF.

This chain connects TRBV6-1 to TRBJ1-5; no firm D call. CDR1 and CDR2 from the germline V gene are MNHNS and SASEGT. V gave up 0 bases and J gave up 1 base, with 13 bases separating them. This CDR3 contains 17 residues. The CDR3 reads CASSEAKGRRSNQPQHF. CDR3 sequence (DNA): TGTGCCAGCAGTGAAGCGAAAGGGCGCCGGAGCAATCAGCCCCAGCATTTT.

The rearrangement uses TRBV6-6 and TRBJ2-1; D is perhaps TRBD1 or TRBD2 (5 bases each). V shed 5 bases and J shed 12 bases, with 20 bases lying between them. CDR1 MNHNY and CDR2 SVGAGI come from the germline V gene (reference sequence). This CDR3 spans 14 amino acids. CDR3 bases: TGTGCCAGCAGTCTCCGGGACCGTGCACCCGGGCAGTTCTTC. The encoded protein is CASSLRDRAPGQFF.

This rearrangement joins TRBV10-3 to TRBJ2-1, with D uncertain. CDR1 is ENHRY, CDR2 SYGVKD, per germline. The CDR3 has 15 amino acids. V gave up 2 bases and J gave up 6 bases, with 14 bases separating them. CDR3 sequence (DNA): TGTGCCATCAGTGAGGCTCCTCACACGAGCAATGAGCAGTTCTTC. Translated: CAISEAPHTSNEQFF.

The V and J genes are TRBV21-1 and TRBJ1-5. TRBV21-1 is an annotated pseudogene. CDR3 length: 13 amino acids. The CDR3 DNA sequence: TGTGCCAGCAGCAATGGTGTAAATCAGCCCCAGCATTTT. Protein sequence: CASSNGVNQPQHF.

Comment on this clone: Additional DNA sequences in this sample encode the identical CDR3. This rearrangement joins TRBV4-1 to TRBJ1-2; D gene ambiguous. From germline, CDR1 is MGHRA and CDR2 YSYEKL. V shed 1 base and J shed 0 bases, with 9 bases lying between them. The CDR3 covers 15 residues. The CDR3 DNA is TGCGCCAGCAGCCAAGCGGCGGGATCTAACTATGGCTACACCTTC. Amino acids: CASSQAAGSNYGYTF.

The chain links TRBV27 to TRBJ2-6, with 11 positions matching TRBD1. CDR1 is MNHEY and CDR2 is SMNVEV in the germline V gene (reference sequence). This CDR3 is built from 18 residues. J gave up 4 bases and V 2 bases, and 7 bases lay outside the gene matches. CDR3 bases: TGTGCCAGCAGTTTACGGTGGACAGGGGGCGAGGGGGCCAACGTCCTGACTTTC. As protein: CASSLRWTGGEGANVLTF.

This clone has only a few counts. CDR3 nucleotides: TGTGCCAGCAGTCTCGAGGGGAGGAACACTGAAGCTTTCTTT. Translating it yields CASSLEGRNTEAFF. V gene TRBV9 combines with J gene TRBJ1-1; possible D gene TRBD1, 5 bases. CDR3 size: 14 residues. Germline assignment: CDR1 SGDLS and CDR2 YYNGEE. V shed 5 bases and J shed 1 base, with 12 bases lying between them.

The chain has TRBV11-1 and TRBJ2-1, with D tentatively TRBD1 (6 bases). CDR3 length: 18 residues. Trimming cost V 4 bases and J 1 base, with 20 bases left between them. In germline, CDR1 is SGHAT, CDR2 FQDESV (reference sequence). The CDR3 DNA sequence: TGTGCCAGCAGCTCCCCTCCGGACAGCGCGAAATCCTACAATGAGCAGTTCTTC. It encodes CASSSPPDSAKSYNEQFF.

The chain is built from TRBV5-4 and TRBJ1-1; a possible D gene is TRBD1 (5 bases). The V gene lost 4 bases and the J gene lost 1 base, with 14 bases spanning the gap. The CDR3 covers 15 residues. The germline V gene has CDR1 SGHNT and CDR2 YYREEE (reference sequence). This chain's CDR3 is CASSRPTGPNTEAFF. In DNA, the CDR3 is TGTGCCAGCAGCCGTCCTACGGGACCGAACACTGAAGCTTTCTTT.

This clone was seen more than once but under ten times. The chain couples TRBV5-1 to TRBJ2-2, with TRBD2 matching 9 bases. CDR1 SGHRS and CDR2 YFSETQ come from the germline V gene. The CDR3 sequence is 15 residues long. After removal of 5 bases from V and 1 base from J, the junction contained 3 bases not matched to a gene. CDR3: CASRASGVNTGELFF. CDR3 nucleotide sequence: TGCGCCAGCAGAGCTAGCGGGGTGAACACCGGGGAGCTGTTTTTT.

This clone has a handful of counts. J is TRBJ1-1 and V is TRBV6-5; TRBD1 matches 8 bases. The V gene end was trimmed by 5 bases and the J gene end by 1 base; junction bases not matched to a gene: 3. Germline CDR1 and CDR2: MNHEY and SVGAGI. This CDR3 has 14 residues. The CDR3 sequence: CASSTDRANTEAFF. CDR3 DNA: TGTGCCAGCAGTACGGACAGGGCGAACACTGAAGCTTTCTTT.

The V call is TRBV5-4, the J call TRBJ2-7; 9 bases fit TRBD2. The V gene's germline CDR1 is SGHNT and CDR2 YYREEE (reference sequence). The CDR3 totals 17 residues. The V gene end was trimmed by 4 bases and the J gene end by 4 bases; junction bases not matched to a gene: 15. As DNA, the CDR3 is TGTGCCAGCAGCGGATTACCTCCGGGACTAGCTAGTTACGAGCAGTACTTC. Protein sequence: CASSGLPPGLASYEQYF. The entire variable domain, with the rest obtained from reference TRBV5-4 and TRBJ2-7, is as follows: ETGVTQSPTHLIKTRGQQVTLRCSSQSGHNTVSWYQQALGQGPQFIFQYYREEENGRGNFPPRFSGLQFPNYSSELNVNALELDDSALYLCASSGLPPGLASYEQYFGPGTRLTVT.

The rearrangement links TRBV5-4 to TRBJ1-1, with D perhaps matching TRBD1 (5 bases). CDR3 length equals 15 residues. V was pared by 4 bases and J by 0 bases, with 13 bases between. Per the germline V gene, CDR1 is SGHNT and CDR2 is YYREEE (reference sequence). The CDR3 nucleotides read TGTGCCAGCAGCCGCCTCGCAGGGCTGAACACTGAAGCTTTCTTT. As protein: CASSRLAGLNTEAFF.

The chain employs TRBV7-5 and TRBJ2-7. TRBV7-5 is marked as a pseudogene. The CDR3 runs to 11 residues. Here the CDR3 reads CARRPIYEQYF. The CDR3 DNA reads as TGTGCCAGACGCCCAATCTACGAGCAGTACTTC.

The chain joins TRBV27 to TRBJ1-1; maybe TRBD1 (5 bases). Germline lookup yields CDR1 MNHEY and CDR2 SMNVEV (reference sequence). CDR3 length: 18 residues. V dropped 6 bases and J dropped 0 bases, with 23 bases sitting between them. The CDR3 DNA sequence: TGTGCCAGCAGAAGCAGCCCTGGCAGGGCGAAGATGAACACTGAAGCTTTCTTT. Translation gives CASRSSPGRAKMNTEAFF.

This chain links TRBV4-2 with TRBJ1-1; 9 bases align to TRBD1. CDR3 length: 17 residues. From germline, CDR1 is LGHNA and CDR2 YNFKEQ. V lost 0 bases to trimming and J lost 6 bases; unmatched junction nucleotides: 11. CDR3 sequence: CASSQDHLGTGKSEAFF. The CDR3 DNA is TGTGCCAGCAGCCAAGATCATCTCGGGACAGGGAAATCTGAAGCTTTCTTT.

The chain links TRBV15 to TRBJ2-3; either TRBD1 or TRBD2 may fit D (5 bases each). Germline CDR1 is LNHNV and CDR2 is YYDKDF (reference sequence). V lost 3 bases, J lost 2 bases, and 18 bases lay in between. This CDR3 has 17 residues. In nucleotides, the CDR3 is TGTGCCACCAGCAGCCCCTTCTTTGGGGGAGTCACAGATACGCAGTATTTT. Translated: CATSSPFFGGVTDTQYF.